The T cell receptor (beta chain) under discussion was sequenced for a study of identical twins. Findings of the study overall: Surplus twin overlap in beta out-of-frame sequences was less pronounced.

One entry per CDR3 protein, called by TCRdb with MiXCR from the 5' RACE reads. Among approximately 690,000 distinct CDR3 sequences listed, 5.5% to 6.5% were seen once. Trimming removed 3 bases from V and 1 base from J, with 14 bases in between. Germline V gene sequence: CDR1 SGHTA, CDR2 FQGNSA. The CDR3 has 16 residues. A note on this clonotype: Its antigen is undetermined.

This clonotype was sampled from a man in his late teens or twenties in good health. Sample: naive T cells sorted from blood. This sequence joins TRBV7-2 and TRBJ2-3; tentatively, D is TRBD1 (6 bases). In DNA, the CDR3 is TGTGCCAGCAGCTTTACAGGGATGCTTGGCACAGATACGCAGTATTTT. The encoded protein is CASSFTGMLGTDTQYF.